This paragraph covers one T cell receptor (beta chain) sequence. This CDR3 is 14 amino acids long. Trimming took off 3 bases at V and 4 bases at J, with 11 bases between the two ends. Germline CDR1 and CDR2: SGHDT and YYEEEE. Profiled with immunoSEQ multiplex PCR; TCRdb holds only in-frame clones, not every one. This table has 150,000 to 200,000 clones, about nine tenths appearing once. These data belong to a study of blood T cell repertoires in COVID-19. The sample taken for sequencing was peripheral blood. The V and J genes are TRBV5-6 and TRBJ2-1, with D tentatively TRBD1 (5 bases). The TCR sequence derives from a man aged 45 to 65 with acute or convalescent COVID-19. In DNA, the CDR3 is TGTGCCAGCAGCTGGGTGCAGGGTTACAATGAGCAGTTCTTC. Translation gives CASSWVQGYNEQFF.